The clone carrying this T cell receptor beta chain has just a few counts. From germline, CDR1 is SGHRS and CDR2 YFSETQ. This CDR3 has 15 amino acids. The junction had 9 bases not matched to a gene; V was cut back by 4 bases and J by 3 bases. This entry comes from a study of Ad26.COV2.S vaccination and SARS-CoV-2 variants. The data were produced by immunoSEQ multiplex PCR, yet TCRdb's version contains in-frame clones alone and is incomplete. The sample has about 370,000 clones, about 88% seen once. Regarding treatment: about 20 received Ad26.COV2.S at low or high dose, single or two shots; 5 received placebo; per-sample allocation not given. Samples came from day 63 after the first vaccine or placebo injection.

J is TRBJ1-1 and V is TRBV5-1; 7 bases are shared with TRBD1. This clonotype was obtained from a person between 18 and 65 years old who received the Ad26.COV2.S COVID-19 vaccine or a placebo. The sequencing used peripheral blood, collected in a trial of Ad26.COV2.S vaccine versus placebo. The CDR3 sequence: CASSLTGSGDTEAFF. The CDR3, as DNA: TGCGCCAGCAGCCTGACAGGGTCCGGAGACACTGAAGCTTTCTTT.